This T cell receptor beta chain was observed in a study of T and B cells in COVID-19 patients. Blood genomic DNA input for TRB amplification was roughly 220-500 ng. Multiplex PCR with BIOMED2 TRB-A/B primer pools amplified TRB rearrangements. TCRdb re-derived calls from the multiplex PCR reads in MiXCR, one entry per CDR3 protein. The sample contains over a thousand distinct CDR3 sequences, about 29% of which appear only once. Germline assignment: CDR1 SQVTM and CDR2 ANQGSEA. CDR3 length: 12 amino acids. Unmatched junction bases numbered 1, after V lost 5 bases and J lost 3 bases. This clonotype is large.

Sample: blood. The rearrangement joins TRBV29-1 to TRBJ2-7; 10 bases map to TRBD1. The receptor comes from a human donor with active COVID-19. The CDR3 loop is CSVRTGGYEQYF. The DNA for the CDR3 is TGCAGCGTTAGGACAGGGGGCTACGAGCAGTACTTC.